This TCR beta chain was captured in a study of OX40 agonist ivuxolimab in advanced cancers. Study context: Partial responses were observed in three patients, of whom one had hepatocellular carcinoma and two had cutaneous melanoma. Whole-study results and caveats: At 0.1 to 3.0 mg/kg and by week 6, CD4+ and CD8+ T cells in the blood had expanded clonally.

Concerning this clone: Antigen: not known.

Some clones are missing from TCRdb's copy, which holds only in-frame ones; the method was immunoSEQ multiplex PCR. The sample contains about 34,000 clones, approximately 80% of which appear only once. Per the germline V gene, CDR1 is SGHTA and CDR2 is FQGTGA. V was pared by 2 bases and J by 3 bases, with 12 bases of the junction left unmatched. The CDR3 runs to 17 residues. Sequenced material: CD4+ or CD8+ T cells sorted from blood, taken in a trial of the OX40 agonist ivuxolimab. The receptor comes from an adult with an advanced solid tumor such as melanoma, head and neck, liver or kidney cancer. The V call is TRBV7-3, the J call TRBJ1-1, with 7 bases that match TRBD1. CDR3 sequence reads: CASSLFNRGGRDTEAFF. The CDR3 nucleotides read TGTGCCAGCAGCTTATTCAACAGGGGTGGTAGGGACACTGAAGCTTTCTTT.